This T cell receptor beta chain appears in the sequencing data of a study of shared T cell receptors in the human thymus. The assay was immunoSEQ multiplex PCR, and TCRdb's table has in-frame clones only and misses some. The sample includes hundreds of thousands of clones, around 87% of them seen just once. CDR3 size: 12 residues. CDR1 and CDR2 (germline): MDHEN, SYDVKM. V lost 7 bases, J lost 6 bases, and 10 bases lay in between. This sample was shared with a second study, whose subject was human thymus T cells. From that paper: Healthy Finnish infants undergoing corrective surgery for congenital heart defects were used as donors. Thymic tissue was derived from resections collected during corrective heart surgery. As related research reported, thymic repertoires overlapped highly among unrelated individuals.

Material for sequencing was thymocytes. This chain joins TRBV28 and TRBJ1-5, with D possibly TRBD1 on 5 matching bases. This TCR was sampled from a boy under two years old with a congenital heart defect. CDR3 residues: CASKGLGQPQHF. In DNA, the CDR3 is TGTGCCAGCAAGGGACTAGGTCAGCCCCAGCATTTT.